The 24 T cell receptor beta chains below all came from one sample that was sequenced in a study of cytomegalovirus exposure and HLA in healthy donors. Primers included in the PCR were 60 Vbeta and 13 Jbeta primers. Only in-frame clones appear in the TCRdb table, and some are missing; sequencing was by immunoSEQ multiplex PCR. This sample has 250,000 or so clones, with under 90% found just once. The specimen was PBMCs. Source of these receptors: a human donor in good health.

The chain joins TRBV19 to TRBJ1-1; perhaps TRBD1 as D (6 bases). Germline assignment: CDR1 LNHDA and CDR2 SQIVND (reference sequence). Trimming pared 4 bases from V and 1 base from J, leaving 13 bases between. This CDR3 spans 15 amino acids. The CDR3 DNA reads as TGTGCCAGTAGTACTGGACGGACAGCGAACACTGAAGCTTTCTTT. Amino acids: CASSTGRTANTEAFF.

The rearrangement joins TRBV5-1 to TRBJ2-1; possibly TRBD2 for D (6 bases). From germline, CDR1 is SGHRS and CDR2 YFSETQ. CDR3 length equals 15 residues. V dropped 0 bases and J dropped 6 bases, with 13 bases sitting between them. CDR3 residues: CASSLEEGLVNEQFF. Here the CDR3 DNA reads TGCGCCAGCAGCTTGGAAGAGGGACTGGTCAATGAGCAGTTCTTC.

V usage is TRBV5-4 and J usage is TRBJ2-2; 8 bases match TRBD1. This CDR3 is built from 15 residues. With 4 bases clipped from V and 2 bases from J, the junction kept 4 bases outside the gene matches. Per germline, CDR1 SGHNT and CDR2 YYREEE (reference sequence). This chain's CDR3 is CASSGQGRNTGELFF. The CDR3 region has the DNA TGTGCCAGCAGCGGACAGGGTAGAAACACCGGGGAGCTGTTTTTT.

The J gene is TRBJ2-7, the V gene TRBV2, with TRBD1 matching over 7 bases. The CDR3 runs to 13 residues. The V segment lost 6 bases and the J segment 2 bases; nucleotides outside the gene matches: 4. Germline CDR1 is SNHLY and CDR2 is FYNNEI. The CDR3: CASRGDRPYEQYF. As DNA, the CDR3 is TGTGCCAGCAGAGGGGACAGACCCTACGAGCAGTACTTC.

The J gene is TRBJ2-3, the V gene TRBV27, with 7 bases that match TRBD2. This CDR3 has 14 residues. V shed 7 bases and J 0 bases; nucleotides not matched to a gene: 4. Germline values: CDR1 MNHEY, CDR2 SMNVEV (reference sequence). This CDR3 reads CASKSGASTDTQYF. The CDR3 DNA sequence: TGTGCCAGCAAAAGCGGGGCTAGCACAGATACGCAGTATTTT.

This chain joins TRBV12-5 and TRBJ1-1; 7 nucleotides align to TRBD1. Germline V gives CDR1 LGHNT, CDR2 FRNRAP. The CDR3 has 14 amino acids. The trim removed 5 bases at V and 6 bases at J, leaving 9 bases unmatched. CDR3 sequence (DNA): TGTGCTAGTGGTCAGGGGGAGCTTCGGGCTGAAGCTTTCTTT. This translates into CASGQGELRAEAFF.

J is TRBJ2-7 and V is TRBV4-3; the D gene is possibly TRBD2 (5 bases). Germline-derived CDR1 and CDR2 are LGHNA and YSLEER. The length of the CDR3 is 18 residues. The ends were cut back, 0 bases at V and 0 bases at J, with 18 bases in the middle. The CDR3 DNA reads TGCGCCAGCAGCCAAGATTATATGAGCGGAGGCTTCTCCTACGAGCAGTACTTC. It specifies CASSQDYMSGGFSYEQYF.

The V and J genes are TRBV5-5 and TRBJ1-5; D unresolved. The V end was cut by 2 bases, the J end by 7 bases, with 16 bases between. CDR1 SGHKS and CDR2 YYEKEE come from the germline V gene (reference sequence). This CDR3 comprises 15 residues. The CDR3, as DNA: TGTGCCAGCAGCTTAGTAGGTTACGGGGAACAGCCCCAGCATTTT. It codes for CASSLVGYGEQPQHF.

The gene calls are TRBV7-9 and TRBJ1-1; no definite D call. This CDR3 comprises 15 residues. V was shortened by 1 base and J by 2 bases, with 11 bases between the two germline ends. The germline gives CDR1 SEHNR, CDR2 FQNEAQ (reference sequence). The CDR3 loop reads CASSLGAGGNTEAFF. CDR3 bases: TGTGCCAGCAGCTTAGGCGCAGGAGGAAACACTGAAGCTTTCTTT.

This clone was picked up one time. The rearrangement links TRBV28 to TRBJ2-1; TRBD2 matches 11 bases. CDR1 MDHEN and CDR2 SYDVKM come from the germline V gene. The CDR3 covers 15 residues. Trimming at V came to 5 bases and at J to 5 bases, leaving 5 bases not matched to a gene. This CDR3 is CASSTRLAGHNEQFF. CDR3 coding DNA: TGTGCCAGCAGTACTCGACTAGCGGGGCACAATGAGCAGTTCTTC. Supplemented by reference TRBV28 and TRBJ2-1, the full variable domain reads DVKVTQSSRYLVKRTGEKVFLECVQDMDHENMFWYRQDPGLGLRLIYFSYDVKMKEKGDIPEGYSVSREKKERFSLILESASTNQTSMYLCASSTRLAGHNEQFFGPGTRLTVL.

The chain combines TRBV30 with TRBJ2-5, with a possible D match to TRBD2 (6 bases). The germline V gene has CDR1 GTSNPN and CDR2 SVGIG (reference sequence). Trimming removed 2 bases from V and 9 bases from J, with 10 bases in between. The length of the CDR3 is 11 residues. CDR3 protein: CAWSRSGAQYF. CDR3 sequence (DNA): TGTGCCTGGAGTCGGTCGGGGGCCCAGTACTTC. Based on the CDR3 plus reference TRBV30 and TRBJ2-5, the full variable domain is SQTIHQWPATLVQPVGSPLSLECTVEGTSNPNLYWYRQAAGRGLQLLFYSVGIGQISSEVPQNLSASRPQDRQFILSSKKLLLSDSGFYLCAWSRSGAQYFGPGTRLLVL.

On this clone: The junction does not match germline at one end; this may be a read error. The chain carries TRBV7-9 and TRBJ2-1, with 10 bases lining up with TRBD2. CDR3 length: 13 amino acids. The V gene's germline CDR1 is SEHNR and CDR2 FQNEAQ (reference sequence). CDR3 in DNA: TGTTCCAGCAAGAAACTAGCGGGAAATGAGCAGTTCTTC. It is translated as CSSKKLAGNEQFF.

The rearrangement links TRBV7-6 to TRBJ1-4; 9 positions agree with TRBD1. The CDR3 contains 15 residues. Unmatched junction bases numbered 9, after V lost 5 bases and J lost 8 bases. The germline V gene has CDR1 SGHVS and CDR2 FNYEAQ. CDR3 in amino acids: CASSPTGGGGEKLFF. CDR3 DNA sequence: TGTGCCAGCAGCCCCACAGGGGGCGGAGGGGAAAAACTGTTTTTT.

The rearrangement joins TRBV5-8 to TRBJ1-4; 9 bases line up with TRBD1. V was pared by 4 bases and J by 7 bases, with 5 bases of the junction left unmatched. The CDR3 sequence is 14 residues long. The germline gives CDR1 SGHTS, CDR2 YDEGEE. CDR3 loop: CASSLGQGGEKLFF. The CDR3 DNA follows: TGTGCCAGCAGCCTGGGACAGGGAGGTGAAAAACTGTTTTTT.

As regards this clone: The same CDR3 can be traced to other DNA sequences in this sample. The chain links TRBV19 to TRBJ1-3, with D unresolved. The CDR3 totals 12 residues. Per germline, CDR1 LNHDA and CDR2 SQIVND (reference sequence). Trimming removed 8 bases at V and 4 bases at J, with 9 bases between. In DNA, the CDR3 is TGTGCCAGTTCCACCAGGGGAAACACCATATATTTT. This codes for CASSTRGNTIYF. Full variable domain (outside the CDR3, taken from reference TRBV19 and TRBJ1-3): DGGITQSPKYLFRKEGQNVTLSCEQNLNHDAMYWYRQDPGQGLRLIYYSQIVNDFQKGDIAEGYSVSREKKESFPLTVTSAQKNPTAFYLCASSTRGNTIYFGEGSWLTVV.

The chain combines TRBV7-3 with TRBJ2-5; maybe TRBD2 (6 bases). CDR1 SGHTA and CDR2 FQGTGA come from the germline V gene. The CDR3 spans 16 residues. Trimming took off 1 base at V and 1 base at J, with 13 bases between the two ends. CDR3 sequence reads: CASSLNSGVGQETQYF. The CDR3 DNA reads TGTGCCAGCAGCTTAAATTCGGGAGTTGGCCAAGAGACCCAGTACTTC.

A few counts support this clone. In nucleotides, the CDR3 is TGTGCCAGCTCACCGGATGGGACAGGAGACCTCTATGGCTACACCTTC. It translates to CASSPDGTGDLYGYTF. The rearrangement joins TRBV18 to TRBJ1-2; 8 bases map to TRBD1. The CDR3 has 16 amino acids. V lost 3 bases to trimming and J lost 4 bases; unmatched junction nucleotides: 10. Germline V gene lookup returns CDR1 KGHSH and CDR2 LQKENI.

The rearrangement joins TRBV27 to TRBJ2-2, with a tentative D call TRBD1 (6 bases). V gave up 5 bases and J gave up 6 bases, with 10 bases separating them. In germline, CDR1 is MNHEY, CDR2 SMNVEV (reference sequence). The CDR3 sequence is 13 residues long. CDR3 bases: TGTGCCAGCAGTATACAGGGATCCGGGGAGCTGTTTTTT. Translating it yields CASSIQGSGELFF.

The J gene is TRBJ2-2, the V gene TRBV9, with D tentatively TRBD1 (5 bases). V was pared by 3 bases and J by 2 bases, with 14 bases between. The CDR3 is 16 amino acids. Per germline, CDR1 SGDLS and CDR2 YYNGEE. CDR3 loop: CASSAQVSPNTGELFF. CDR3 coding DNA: TGTGCCAGCAGCGCACAGGTGTCACCTAACACCGGGGAGCTGTTTTTT.

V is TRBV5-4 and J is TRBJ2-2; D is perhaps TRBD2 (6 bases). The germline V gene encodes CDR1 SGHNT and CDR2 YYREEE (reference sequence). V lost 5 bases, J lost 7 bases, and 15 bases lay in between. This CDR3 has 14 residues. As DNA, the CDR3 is TGTGCCAGCAGTTCGCGGGCGGGAAGCGGGGAGCTGTTTTTT. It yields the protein CASSSRAGSGELFF.

The CDR3 loop is CASTPSGGGRGYTF. In DNA, the CDR3 is TGTGCCAGCACGCCCTCAGGTGGGGGCCGTGGCTACACCTTC. The chain employs TRBV27 and TRBJ1-2; maybe TRBD1 (6 bases). V lost 7 bases and J lost 7, with 19 bases in between. The CDR3 contains 14 residues. Germline assignment: CDR1 MNHEY and CDR2 SMNVEV (reference sequence).

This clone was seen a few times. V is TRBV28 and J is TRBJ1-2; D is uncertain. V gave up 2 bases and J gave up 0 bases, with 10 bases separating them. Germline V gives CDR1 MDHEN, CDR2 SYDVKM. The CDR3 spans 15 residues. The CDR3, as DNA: TGTGCCAGCAGTTTAGTAACGTCAGCTAACTATGGCTACACCTTC. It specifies CASSLVTSANYGYTF.

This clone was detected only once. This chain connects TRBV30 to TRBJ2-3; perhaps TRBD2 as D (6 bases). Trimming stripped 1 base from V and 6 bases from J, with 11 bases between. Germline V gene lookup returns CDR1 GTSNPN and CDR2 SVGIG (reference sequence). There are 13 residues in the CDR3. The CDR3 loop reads CAWSAGAPDTQYF. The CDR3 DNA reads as TGTGCCTGGAGTGCGGGAGCACCGGATACGCAGTATTTT.

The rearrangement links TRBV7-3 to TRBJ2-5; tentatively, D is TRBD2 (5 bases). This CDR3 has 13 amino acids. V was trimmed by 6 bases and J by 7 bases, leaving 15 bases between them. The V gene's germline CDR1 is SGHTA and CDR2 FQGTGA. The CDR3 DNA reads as TGTGCCAGCAGTGGGGATCCCCGGGGGACCCAGTACTTC. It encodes CASSGDPRGTQYF.